The 23 T cell receptor beta chains reported below all come from one sample, sequenced in a study of blood T cell repertoires in COVID-19. TCRdb's copy holds only in-frame clones and misses some; the assay was immunoSEQ multiplex PCR. The table records some 340,000 clones, around four fifths of them present only once. The sequencing input was PBMCs or T cells enriched from blood (not recorded which). The receptors come from a woman aged 45-59 years who had recovered from COVID-19.

CDR3 region: CASSAENSYNSPLHF. The CDR3 DNA sequence: TGTGCCAGCAGTGCTGAGAACTCCTATAATTCACCCCTCCACTTT. This chain links TRBV2 with TRBJ1-6; D gene unclear. Per germline, CDR1 SNHLY and CDR2 FYNNEI. V gave up 4 bases and J gave up 0 bases, with 7 bases separating them. The CDR3 is 15 residues long.

The chain links TRBV18 to TRBJ1-1, with 9 bases fitting TRBD1. CDR1 is KGHSH, CDR2 LQKENI, per germline. CDR3 size: 14 residues. V lost 3 bases to trimming and J lost 3 bases; unmatched junction nucleotides: 2. Here the CDR3 reads CASSPGTGYTEAFF. As DNA, the CDR3 is TGTGCCAGCTCACCCGGGACAGGGTACACTGAAGCTTTCTTT. The full variable domain, in which reference TRBV18 and TRBJ1-1 provide the parts outside the CDR3, is NAGVMQNPRHLVRRRGQEARLRCSPMKGHSHVYWYRQLPEEGLKFMVYLQKENIIDESGMPKERFSAEFPKEGPSILRIQQVVRGDSAAYFCASSPGTGYTEAFFGQGTRLTVV.

This sequence joins TRBV15 and TRBJ1-5, with D uncertain. The germline V and J ends were trimmed by 8 bases and 0 bases, with 5 bases remaining between them. The V gene's germline CDR1 is LNHNV and CDR2 YYDKDF (reference sequence). CDR3 length equals 12 residues. The CDR3 region is CATRSSNQPQHF. CDR3 sequence (DNA): TGTGCCACCCGGAGTAGCAATCAGCCCCAGCATTTT.

This sequence joins TRBV9 and TRBJ2-1, with 14 nucleotides matching TRBD2. This CDR3 region has 17 residues. Germline values: CDR1 SGDLS, CDR2 YYNGEE. The V segment lost 2 bases and the J segment 3 bases; nucleotides outside the gene matches: 4. CDR3 protein: CASSVGTSGGHYNEQFF. CDR3 bases: TGTGCCAGCAGCGTGGGGACTAGCGGGGGCCACTACAATGAGCAGTTCTTC.

V and J are TRBV12-3 or TRBV12-4 and TRBJ2-7; D perhaps matches TRBD2 (5 bases). The CDR3 has 13 amino acids. Trimming stripped 5 bases from V and 4 bases from J, with 12 bases between. CDR3 in amino acids: CASSLSDSYEQYF. As DNA, the CDR3 is TGTGCCAGCAGTCTCTCGGACTCTTACGAGCAGTACTTC.

The CDR3 nucleotides read TGTGCCAGCAGTGGGAGCGGGACAATCACAGATACGCAGTATTTT. Its protein is CASSGSGTITDTQYF. The chain recombines TRBV9 with TRBJ2-3, with D possibly being TRBD2 (7 bases). Trimming shortened V by 5 bases and J by 2 bases, and 15 bases separated the two germline ends. The germline V gene encodes CDR1 SGDLS and CDR2 YYNGEE. CDR3 size: 15 residues.

The genes are TRBV5-1 and TRBJ1-2, with D possibly being TRBD1 (5 bases). Per germline, CDR1 SGHRS and CDR2 YFSETQ. The CDR3 is made up of 12 amino acids. V lost 2 bases, J lost 8 bases, and 10 bases lay in between. This CDR3 is CASSFGGEGYTF. In DNA, the CDR3 is TGCGCCAGCAGCTTCGGGGGTGAAGGCTACACCTTC. The variable domain in full, completed from reference TRBV5-1 and TRBJ1-2, reads KAGVTQTPRYLIKTRGQQVTLSCSPISGHRSVSWYQQTPGQGLQFLFEYFSETQRNKGNFPGRFSGRQFSNSRSEMNVSTLELGDSALYLCASSFGGEGYTFGSGTRLTVV.

This clone was found a few times. The chain's CDR3 is CASREQGSYGYTF. In DNA form, the CDR3 reads TGTGCCAGCAGGGAACAGGGGAGCTATGGCTACACCTTC. The genes are TRBV12-3 or TRBV12-4 and TRBJ1-2; 7 nucleotides align to TRBD1. With 6 bases clipped from V and 4 bases from J, the junction kept 5 bases outside the gene matches. The CDR3 has 13 amino acids.

The chain is built from TRBV4-3 and TRBJ1-1; D gene uncertain. Trimming pared 8 bases from V and 0 bases from J, leaving 10 bases between. The germline V gene encodes CDR1 LGHNA and CDR2 YSLEER. This CDR3 comprises 13 residues. CDR3 bases: TGCGCCAGCTCTGAAAGCATGAACACTGAAGCTTTCTTT. It specifies CASSESMNTEAFF.

The sample holds one count of this clone. The genes are TRBV7-2 and TRBJ2-7; TRBD2 aligns across 12 bases. The CDR3 has 14 residues. CDR1 SGHTA and CDR2 FQGNSA come from the germline V gene. The J segment lost 3 bases and the V segment lost 5 bases, leaving 2 bases of the junction unmatched. CDR3 amino acids: CASSPTSGSYEQYF. CDR3 bases: TGTGCCAGCAGCCCGACTAGCGGGAGCTACGAGCAGTACTTC.

This clone showed up just once. This sequence joins TRBV11-3 and TRBJ2-7; D remains unclear. V was cut by 0 bases and J by 0 bases, with 12 bases left in between. The CDR3 runs 16 residues. In germline, CDR1 is SGHNT, CDR2 YENEEA. CDR3 sequence: CASSLDSQAYSYEQYF. CDR3 nucleotides: TGTGCCAGCAGCTTAGATTCTCAGGCATACTCCTACGAGCAGTACTTC. The full variable domain, rest sourced from reference TRBV11-3 and TRBJ2-7, is EAGVVQSPRYKIIEKKQPVAFWCNPISGHNTLYWYLQNLGQGPELLIRYENEEAVDDSQLPKDRFSAERLKGVDSTLKIQPAELGDSAVYLCASSLDSQAYSYEQYFGPGTRLTVT.

The rearrangement joins TRBV29-1 to TRBJ2-7, with TRBD2 matching 10 bases. The V and J ends lost 6 bases and 2 bases, in that order; junction bases with no gene match: 4. The CDR3 is made up of 13 amino acids. Germline V gene data show CDR1 as SQVTM and CDR2 as ANQGSEA. Written as DNA, the CDR3 is TGCAGCGTCAAAGGACTAGCGGCCTACGAGCAGTACTTC. This codes for CSVKGLAAYEQYF.

V and J are TRBV25-1 and TRBJ2-2; D is unclear. Trimming left V 4 bases short and J 0 bases short, with 15 bases between. Germline values: CDR1 MGHDK, CDR2 SYGVNS. The CDR3 is made up of 17 amino acids. The CDR3 is CASSVRQALTNTGELFF. CDR3 in DNA: TGTGCCAGCAGTGTTAGGCAGGCCCTCACGAACACCGGGGAGCTGTTTTTT.

V and J are TRBV11-3 and TRBJ2-7; no clear D gene. Germline V CDR1 and CDR2: SGHNT, YENEEA. The V and J ends lost 2 bases and 6 bases respectively, with 17 bases between them. The CDR3 extends over 15 amino acids. CDR3 amino acids: CASSLIGQTLGEQYF. The CDR3 bases are TGTGCCAGCAGCTTAATAGGCCAAACCCTAGGCGAGCAGTACTTC.

The CDR3 sequence: CASSANNYGYTF. CDR3 nucleotide sequence: TGTGCCAGCAGCGCCAATAACTATGGCTACACCTTC. The chain has TRBV9 and TRBJ1-2; D call uncertain. Trimming stripped 3 bases from V and 1 base from J, with 4 bases between. Germline V gene data show CDR1 as SGDLS and CDR2 as YYNGEE. The CDR3 runs 12 residues.

The CDR3 sequence: CASTQTGPGELFF. CDR3 in DNA: TGCGCCAGCACCCAGACAGGGCCCGGGGAGCTGTTTTTT. V usage is TRBV4-1 and J usage is TRBJ2-2; TRBD1 matches 7 bases. This CDR3 is built from 13 residues. The germline V gene has CDR1 MGHRA and CDR2 YSYEKL. With 7 bases clipped from V and 6 bases from J, the junction kept 5 bases outside the gene matches.

Here the CDR3 reads CASSDPTGGGSLRGYTF. The CDR3 DNA follows: TGTGCCAGCAGTGATCCAACAGGGGGCGGGAGCTTACGGGGCTACACCTTC. The chain links TRBV25-1 to TRBJ1-2; 9 bases fit TRBD1. There are 17 residues in the CDR3. With V trimmed by 3 bases and J by 8 bases, 16 bases remained unmatched. Germline V gene lookup returns CDR1 MGHDK and CDR2 SYGVNS.

This clone was counted only a few times. V and J are TRBV10-3 and TRBJ1-2, with D unresolved. Per germline, CDR1 ENHRY and CDR2 SYGVKD. The CDR3 consists of 12 residues. The V and J ends lost 4 bases and 4 bases respectively, with 7 bases between them. The DNA for the CDR3 is TGTGCCATCAGTGGAGGAAGCTATGGCTACACCTTC. This sequence encodes CAISGGSYGYTF.

This clone was counted a single time. This chain links TRBV19 with TRBJ1-2; D possibly corresponds to TRBD1 (6 bases). Germline V gene data show CDR1 as LNHDA and CDR2 as SQIVND (reference sequence). V lost 10 bases and J lost 2, with 32 bases in between. The length of the CDR3 is 19 residues. The CDR3 is CATYGRIRQGRQTNYGYTF. In DNA form, the CDR3 reads TGTGCCACTTACGGGCGGATCAGGCAGGGGCGCCAAACCAACTATGGCTACACCTTC.

The chain recombines TRBV6-5 with TRBJ1-1; weak D call: TRBD1 (5 bases). The V and J ends lost 5 bases and 4 bases respectively, with 11 bases between them. CDR1 is MNHEY, CDR2 SVGAGI, per germline. CDR3 length: 13 residues. In DNA, the CDR3 is TGTGCCAGCAGTAACGGGGGGGGCACTGAAGCTTTCTTT. Translated: CASSNGGGTEAFF.

The J gene is TRBJ1-6, the V gene TRBV9; 7 nucleotides agree with TRBD1. Losses at the gene ends were 4 bases for V and 9 bases for J; bases not matched to a gene: 10. The CDR3 covers 15 residues. Germline CDR1 is SGDLS and CDR2 is YYNGEE. CDR3 DNA: TGTGCCAGCAGCTCCGGGACAGACGGAATTTCACCCCTCCACTTT. This gives the protein CASSSGTDGISPLHF. Based on the CDR3 plus reference TRBV9 and TRBJ1-6, the full variable domain is DSGVTQTPKHLITATGQRVTLRCSPRSGDLSVYWYQQSLDQGLQFLIQYYNGEERAKGNILERFSAQQFPDLHSELNLSSLELGDSALYFCASSSGTDGISPLHFGNGTRLTVT.

The chain links TRBV19 to TRBJ2-7; 9 bases align to TRBD1. Unmatched junction bases numbered 4, after V lost 5 bases and J lost 5 bases. Germline V CDR1 and CDR2: LNHDA, SQIVND (reference sequence). The CDR3 totals 13 residues. The chain's CDR3 is CASSARTGDEQYF. The CDR3, as DNA: TGTGCCAGTAGTGCCCGGACAGGGGACGAGCAGTACTTC.

The gene calls are TRBV11-2 and TRBJ1-2; D not resolved. Germline-derived CDR1 and CDR2 are SGHAT and FQNNGV. The CDR3 has 15 residues. V was clipped by 2 bases and J by 0 bases, with 10 bases between them. The CDR3 is CASSLPGRANYGYTF. The CDR3 DNA reads as TGTGCCAGCAGCTTACCCGGGAGGGCTAACTATGGCTACACCTTC. The full variable domain, its missing parts supplied by reference TRBV11-2 and TRBJ1-2, is EAGVAQSPRYKIIEKRQSVAFWCNPISGHATLYWYQQILGQGPKLLIQFQNNGVVDDSQLPKDRFSAERLKGVDSTLKIQPAKLEDSAVYLCASSLPGRANYGYTFGSGTRLTVV.